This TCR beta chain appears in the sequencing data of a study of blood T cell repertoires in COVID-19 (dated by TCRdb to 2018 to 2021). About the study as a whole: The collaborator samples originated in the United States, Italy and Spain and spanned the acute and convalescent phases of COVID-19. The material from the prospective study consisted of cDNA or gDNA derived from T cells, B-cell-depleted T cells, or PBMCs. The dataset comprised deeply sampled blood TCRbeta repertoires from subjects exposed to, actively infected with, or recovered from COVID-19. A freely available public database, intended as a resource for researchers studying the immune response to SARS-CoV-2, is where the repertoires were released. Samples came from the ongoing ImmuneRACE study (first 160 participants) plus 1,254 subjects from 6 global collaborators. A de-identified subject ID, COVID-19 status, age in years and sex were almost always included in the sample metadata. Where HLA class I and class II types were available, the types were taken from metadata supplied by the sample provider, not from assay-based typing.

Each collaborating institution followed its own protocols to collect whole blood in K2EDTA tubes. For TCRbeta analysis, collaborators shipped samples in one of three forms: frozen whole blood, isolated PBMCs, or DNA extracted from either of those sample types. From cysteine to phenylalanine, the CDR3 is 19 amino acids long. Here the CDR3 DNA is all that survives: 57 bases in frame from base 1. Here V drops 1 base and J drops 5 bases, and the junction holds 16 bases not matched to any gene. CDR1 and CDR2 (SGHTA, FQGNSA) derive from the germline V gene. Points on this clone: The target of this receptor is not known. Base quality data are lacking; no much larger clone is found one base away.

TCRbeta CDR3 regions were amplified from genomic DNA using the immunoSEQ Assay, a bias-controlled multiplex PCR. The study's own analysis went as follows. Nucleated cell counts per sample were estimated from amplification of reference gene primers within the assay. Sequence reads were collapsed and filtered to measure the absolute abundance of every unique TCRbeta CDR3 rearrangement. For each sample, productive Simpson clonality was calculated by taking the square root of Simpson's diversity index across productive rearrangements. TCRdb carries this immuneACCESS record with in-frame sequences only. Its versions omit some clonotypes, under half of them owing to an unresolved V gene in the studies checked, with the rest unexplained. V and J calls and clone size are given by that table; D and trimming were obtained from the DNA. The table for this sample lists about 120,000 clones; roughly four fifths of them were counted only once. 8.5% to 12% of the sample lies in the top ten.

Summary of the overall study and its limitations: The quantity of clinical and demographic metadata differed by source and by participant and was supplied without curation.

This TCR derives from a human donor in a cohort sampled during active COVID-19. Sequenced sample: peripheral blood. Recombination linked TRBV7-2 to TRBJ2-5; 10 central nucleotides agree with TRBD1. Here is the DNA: TGTGCCAGCAGCTTAGTCCACTACAGAGACAGGGGGCGAAGGGAGACCCAGTACTTC. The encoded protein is CASSLVHYRDRGRRETQYF. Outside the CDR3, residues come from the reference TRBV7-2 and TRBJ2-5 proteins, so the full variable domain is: GAGVSQSPSNKVTEKGKDVELRCDPISGHTALYWYRQSLGQGLEFLIYFQGNSAPDKSGLPSDRFSAERTGGSVSTLTIQRTQQEDSAVYLCASSLVHYRDRGRRETQYFGPGTRLLVL.